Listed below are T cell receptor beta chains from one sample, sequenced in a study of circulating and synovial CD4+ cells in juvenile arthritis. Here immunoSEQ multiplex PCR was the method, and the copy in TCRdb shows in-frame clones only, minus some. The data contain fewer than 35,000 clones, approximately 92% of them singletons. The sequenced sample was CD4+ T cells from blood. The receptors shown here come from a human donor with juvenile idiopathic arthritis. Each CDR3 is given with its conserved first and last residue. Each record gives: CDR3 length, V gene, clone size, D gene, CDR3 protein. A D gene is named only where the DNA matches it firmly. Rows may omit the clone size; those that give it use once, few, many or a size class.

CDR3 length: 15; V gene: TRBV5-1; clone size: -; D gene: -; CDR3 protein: CASSPSMNSREKLFF
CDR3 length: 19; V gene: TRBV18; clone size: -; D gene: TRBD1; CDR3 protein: CASSPTGTGLPSGANVLTF
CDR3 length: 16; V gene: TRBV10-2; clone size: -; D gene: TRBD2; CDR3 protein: CASRSGRGSSTGELFF
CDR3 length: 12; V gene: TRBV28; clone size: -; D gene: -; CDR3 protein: CASSLDRRAQHF
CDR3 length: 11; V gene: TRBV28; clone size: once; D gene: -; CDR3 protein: CASSLGQEAFF
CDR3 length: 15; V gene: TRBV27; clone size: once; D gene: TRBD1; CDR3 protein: CATEPSTGGRDTQYF
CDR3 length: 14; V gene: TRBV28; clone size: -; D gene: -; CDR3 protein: CASILGAGNSPLHF
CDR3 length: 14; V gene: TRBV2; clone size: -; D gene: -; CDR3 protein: CASSDGNTNYGYTF
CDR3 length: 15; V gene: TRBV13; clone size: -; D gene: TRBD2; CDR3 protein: CASSFLAGGSGEQFF
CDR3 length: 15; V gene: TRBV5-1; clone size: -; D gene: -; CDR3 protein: CASSLSVGPSYEQYF
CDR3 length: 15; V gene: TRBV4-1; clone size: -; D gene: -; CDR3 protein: CASSQDARSADTQYF
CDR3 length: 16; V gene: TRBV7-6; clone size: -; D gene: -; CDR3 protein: CASSLRWGGGADTQYF
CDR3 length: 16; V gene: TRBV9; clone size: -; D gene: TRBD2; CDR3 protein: CASSSPGLAGGETQYF
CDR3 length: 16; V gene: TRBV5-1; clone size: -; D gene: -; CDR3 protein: CASSVEGQPANYGYTF
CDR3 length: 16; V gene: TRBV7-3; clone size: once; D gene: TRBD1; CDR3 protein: CASSPMGQGFAGELFF
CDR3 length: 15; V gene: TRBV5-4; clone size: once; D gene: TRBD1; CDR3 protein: CASSGQGKRDTEAFF
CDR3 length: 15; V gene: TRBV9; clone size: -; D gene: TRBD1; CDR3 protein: CASSPTGASLQPQHF
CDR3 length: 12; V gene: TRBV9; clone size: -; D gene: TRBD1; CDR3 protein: CASSGQGGGYTF
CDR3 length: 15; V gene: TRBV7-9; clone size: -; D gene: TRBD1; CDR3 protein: CASSFSGGSHQPQHF
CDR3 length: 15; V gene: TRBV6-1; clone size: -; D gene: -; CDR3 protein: CASSPRYSSYNEQFF
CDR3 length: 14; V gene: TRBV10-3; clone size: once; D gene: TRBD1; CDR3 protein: CAIRDRGSTGELFF
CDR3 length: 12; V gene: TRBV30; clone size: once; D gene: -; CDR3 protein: CAWTGGELGYTF
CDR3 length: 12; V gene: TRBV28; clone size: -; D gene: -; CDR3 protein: CASQVGVDGYTF
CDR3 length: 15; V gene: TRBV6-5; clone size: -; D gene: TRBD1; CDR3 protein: CASSYGTGGRETQYF
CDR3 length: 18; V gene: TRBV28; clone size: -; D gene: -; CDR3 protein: CASNLGVAGKPSTDTQYF
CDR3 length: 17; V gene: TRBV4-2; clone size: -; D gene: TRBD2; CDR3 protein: CASSLSGGGANTGELFF
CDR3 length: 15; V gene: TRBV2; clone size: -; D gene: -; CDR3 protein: CASSVQKIRNQPQHF
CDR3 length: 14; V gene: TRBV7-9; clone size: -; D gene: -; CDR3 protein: CASSLGQRNEKLFF
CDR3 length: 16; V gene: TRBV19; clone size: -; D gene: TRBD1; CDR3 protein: CASMGTGGFPNQPQHF
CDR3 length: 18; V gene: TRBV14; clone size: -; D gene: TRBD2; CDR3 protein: CASSQDWRLAPTSDTQYF
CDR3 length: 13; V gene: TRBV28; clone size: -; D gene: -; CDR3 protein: CASSLPGNYGYTF
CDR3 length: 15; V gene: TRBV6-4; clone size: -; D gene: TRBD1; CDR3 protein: CASSATGGTNEKLFF
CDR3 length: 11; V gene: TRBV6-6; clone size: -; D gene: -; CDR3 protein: CASSYVGEQYF
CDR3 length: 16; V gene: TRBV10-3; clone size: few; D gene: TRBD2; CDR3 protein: CAISRTSGIGMNEQFF
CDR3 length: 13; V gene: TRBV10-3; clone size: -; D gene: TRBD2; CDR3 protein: CAIRGLAPDTQYF
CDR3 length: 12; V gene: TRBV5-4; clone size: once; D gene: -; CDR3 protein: CASSIEKETQYF
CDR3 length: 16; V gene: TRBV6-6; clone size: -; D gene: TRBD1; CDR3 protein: CASSWGQESYNSPLHF